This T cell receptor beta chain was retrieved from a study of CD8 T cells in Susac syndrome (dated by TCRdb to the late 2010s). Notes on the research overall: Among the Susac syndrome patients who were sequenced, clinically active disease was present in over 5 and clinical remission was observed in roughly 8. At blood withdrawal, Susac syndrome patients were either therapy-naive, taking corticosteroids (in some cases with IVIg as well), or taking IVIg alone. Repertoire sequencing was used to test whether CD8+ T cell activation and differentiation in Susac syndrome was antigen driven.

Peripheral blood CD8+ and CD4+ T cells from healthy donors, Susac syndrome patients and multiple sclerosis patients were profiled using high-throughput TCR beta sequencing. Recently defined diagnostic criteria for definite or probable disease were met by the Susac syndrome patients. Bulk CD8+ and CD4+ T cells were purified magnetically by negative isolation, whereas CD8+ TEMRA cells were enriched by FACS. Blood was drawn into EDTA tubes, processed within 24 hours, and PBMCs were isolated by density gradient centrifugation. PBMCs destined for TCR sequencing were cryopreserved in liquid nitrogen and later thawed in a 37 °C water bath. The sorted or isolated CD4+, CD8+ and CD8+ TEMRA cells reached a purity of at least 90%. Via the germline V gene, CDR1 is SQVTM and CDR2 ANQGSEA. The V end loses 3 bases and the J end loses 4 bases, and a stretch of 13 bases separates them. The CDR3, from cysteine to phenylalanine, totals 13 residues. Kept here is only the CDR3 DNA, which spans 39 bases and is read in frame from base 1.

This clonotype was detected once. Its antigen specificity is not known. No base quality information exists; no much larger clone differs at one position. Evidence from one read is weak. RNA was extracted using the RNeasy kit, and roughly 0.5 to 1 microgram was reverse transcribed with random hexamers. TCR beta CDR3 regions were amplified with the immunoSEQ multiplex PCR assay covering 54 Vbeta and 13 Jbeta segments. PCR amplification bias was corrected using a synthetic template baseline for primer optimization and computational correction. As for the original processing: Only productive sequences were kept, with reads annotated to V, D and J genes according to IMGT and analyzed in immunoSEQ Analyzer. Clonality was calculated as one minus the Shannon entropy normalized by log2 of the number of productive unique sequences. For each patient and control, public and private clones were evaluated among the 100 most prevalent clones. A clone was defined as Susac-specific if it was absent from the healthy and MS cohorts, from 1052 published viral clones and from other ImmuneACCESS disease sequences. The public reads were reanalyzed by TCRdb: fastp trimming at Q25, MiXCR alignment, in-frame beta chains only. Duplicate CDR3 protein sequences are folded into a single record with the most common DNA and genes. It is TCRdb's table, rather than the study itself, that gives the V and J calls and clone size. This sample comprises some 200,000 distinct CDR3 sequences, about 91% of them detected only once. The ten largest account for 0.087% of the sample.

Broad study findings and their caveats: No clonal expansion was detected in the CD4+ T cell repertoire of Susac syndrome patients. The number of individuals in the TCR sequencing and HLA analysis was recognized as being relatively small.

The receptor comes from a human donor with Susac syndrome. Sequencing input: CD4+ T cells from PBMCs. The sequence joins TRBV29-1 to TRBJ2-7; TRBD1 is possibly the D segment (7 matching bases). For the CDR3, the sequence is CSVEGGQSYEQYF. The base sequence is TGCAGCGTTGAGGGGGGACAGTCATACGAGCAGTACTTC.